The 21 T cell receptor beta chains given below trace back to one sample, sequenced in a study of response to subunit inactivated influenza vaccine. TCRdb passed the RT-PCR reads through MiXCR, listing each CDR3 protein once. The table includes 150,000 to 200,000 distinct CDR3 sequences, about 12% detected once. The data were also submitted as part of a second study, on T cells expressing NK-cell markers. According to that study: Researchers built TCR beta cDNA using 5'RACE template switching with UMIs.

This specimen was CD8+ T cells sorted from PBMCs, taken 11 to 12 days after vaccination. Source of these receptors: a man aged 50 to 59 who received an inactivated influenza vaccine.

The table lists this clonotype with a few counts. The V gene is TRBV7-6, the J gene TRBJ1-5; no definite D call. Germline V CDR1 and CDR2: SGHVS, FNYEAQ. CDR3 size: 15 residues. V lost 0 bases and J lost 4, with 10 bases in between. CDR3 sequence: CASSLAWGENQPQHF. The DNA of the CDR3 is TGTGCCAGCAGCTTAGCCTGGGGTGAAAATCAGCCCCAGCATTTT.

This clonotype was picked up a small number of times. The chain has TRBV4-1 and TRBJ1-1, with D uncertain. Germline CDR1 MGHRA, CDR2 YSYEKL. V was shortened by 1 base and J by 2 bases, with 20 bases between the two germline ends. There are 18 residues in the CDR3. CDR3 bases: TGCGCCAGCAGCCAAGCGGGGATAGGATCACTACTTAACACTGAAGCTTTCTTT. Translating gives CASSQAGIGSLLNTEAFF.

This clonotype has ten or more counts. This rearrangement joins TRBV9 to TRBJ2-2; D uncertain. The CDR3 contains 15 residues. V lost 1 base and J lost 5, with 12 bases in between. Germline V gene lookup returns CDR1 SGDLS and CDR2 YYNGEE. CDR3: CASSVLPRWTGELFF. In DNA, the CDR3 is TGTGCCAGCAGCGTACTGCCCCGCTGGACCGGGGAGCTGTTTTTT.

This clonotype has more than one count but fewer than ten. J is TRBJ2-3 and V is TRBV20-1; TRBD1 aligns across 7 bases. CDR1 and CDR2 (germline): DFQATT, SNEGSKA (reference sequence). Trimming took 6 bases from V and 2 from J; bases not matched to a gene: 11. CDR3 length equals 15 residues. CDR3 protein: CSATSQGDPTDTQYF. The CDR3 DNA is TGCAGTGCAACCAGCCAGGGGGACCCCACAGATACGCAGTATTTT.

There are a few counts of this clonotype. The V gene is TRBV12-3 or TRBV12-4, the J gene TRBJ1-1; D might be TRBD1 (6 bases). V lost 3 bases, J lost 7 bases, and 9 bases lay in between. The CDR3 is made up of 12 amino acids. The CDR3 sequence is CASSFLGGEAFF. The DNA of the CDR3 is TGTGCCAGCAGTTTCTTAGGGGGTGAAGCTTTCTTT.

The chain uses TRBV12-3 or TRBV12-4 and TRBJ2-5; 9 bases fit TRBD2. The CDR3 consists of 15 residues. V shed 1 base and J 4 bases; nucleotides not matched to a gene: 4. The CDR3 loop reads CASSLGTSAGETQYF. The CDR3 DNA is TGTGCCAGCAGTTTAGGGACTAGCGCTGGAGAGACCCAGTACTTC.

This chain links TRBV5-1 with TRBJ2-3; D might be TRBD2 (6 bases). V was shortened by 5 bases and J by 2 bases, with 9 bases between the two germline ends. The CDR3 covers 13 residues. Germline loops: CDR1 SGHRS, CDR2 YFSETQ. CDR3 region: CASSASDTDTQYF. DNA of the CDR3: TGCGCCAGCAGTGCTAGCGACACAGATACGCAGTATTTT.

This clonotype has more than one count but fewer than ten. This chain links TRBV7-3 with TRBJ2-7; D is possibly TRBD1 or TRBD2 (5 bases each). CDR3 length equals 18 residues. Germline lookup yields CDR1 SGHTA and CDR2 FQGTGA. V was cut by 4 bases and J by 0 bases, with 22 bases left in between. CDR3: CASSYYPGTPRNSYEQYF. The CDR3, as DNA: TGTGCCAGCAGCTATTACCCCGGGACCCCACGTAACTCCTACGAGCAGTACTTC.

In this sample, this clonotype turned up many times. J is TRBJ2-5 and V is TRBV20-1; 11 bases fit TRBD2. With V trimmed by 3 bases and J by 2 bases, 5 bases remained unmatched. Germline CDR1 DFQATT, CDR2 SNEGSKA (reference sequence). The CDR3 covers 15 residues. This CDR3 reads CSARGLAEYQETQYF. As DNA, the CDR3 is TGCAGTGCTAGGGGACTAGCGGAGTATCAAGAGACCCAGTACTTC.

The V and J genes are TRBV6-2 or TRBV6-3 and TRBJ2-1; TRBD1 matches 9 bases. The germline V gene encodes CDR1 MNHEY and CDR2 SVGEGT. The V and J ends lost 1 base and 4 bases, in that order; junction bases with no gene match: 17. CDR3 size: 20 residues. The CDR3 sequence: CASSYWLEDRGLTPYNEQFF. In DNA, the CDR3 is TGTGCCAGCAGTTACTGGCTGGAGGACAGGGGCCTCACGCCGTACAATGAGCAGTTCTTC.

For the CDR3, the DNA is TGTGCCAGCAGCCAAGTAGGGGGACAGGGGGTGCTGGCTTTCTTT. This codes for CASSQVGGQGVLAFF. The chain couples TRBV4-2 to TRBJ1-1, with 11 nucleotides matching TRBD1. Looked up from germline, CDR1 is LGHNA and CDR2 is YNFKEQ. Germline trimming cut 1 base from V and 11 bases from J; bases unmatched to any gene: 9. This CDR3 spans 15 amino acids.

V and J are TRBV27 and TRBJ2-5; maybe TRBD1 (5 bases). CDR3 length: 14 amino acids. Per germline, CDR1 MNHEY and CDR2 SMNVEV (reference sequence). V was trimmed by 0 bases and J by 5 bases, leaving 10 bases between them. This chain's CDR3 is CASSLSIRAETQYF. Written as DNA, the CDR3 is TGTGCCAGCAGTTTATCGATCAGGGCGGAGACCCAGTACTTC.

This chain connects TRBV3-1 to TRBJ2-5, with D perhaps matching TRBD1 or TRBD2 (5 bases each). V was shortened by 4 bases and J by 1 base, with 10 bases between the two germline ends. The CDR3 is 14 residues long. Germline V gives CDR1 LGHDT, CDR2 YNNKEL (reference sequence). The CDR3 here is CASSPGTFQETQYF. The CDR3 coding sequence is TGTGCCAGCAGCCCGGGGACCTTCCAAGAGACCCAGTACTTC.

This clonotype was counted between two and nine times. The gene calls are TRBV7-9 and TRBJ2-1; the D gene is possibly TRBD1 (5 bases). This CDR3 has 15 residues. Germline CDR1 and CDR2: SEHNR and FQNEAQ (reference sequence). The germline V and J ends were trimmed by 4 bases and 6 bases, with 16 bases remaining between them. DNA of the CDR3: TGTGCCAGCAGCTCCTTAGAGCTAGGGGCCAATGAGCAGTTCTTC. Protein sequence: CASSSLELGANEQFF. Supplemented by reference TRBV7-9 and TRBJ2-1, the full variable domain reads DTGVSQNPRHKITKRGQNVTFRCDPISEHNRLYWYRQTLGQGPEFLTYFQNEAQLEKSRLLSDRFSAERPKGSFSTLEIQRTEQGDSAMYLCASSSLELGANEQFFGPGTRLTVL.

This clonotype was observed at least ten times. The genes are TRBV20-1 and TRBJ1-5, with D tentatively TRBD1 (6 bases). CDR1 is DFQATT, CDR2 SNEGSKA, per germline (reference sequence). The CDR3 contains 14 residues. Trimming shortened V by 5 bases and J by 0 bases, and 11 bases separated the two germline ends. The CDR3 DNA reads TGCAGTGCTGAGGACAGAACTAGCAATCAGCCCCAGCATTTT. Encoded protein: CSAEDRTSNQPQHF.

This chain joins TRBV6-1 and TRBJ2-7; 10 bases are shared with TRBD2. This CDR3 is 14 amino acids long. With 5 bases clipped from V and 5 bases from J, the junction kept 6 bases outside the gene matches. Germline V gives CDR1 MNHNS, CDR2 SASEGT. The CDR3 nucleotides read TGTGCCAGCAGTCTAGCGGGAGTATATCACGAGCAGTACTTC. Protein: CASSLAGVYHEQYF.

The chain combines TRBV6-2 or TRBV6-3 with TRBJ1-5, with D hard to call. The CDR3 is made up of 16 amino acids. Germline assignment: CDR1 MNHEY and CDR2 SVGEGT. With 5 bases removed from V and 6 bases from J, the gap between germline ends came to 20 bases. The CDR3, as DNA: TGTGCCAGCAGTGACCTGATGGAAAACGAGGGTCAGCCCCAGCATTTT. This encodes CASSDLMENEGQPQHF.

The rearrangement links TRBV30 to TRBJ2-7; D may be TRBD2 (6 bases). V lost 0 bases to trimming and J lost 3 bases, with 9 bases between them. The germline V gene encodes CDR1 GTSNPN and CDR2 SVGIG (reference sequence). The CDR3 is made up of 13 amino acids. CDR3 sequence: CAWSVGGYYEQYF. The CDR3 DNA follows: TGTGCCTGGAGTGTAGGAGGGTACTACGAGCAGTACTTC.

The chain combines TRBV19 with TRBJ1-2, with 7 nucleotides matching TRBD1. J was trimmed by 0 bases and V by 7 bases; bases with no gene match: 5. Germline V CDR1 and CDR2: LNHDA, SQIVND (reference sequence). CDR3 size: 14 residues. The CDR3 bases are TGTGCCAGTACTTATGGGACAGCTAACTATGGCTACACCTTC. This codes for CASTYGTANYGYTF.

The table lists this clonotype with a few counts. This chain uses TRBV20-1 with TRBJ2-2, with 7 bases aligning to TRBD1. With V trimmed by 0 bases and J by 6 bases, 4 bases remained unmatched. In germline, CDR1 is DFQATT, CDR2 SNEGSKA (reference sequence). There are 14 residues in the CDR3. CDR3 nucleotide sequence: TGCAGTGCTAGAGAACAGGGGTATGCCGGGGAGCTGTTTTTT. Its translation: CSAREQGYAGELFF.

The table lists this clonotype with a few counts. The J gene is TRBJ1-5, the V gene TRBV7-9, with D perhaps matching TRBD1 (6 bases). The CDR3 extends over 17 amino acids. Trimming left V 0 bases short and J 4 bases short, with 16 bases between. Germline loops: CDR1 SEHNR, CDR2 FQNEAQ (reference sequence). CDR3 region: CASSLAPPGARNQPQHF. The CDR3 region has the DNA TGTGCCAGCAGCTTAGCGCCCCCAGGGGCGAGGAATCAGCCCCAGCATTTT.